The text below deals with one T cell receptor (beta chain). This entry is derived from a study of human T cells and chemical hapten exposure. TCRdb re-called the RACE reads with MiXCR, one entry per CDR3 protein. The sample carries 90,000 or so distinct CDR3 sequences, 8.5% recorded once. Time point noted: pre-sensitization, week 0. Sample treatment: therapeutic diphenylcyclopropenone sensitization with weekly scalp DPC. The CDR3 extends over 14 amino acids. V lost 3 bases, J lost 2 bases, and 2 bases stayed unmatched. The germline V gene encodes CDR1 KGHDR and CDR2 SFDVKD. The sample was whole blood, taken in connection with sensitization to the hapten diphenylcyclopropenone (DPC). This chain connects TRBV24-1 to TRBJ1-2; 7 positions agree with TRBD1. The receptor's source is a man aged 35-49 years with alopecia areata. Some clones in this sample may be carry-over from other donors' samples. The CDR3 loop is CATSDMTGNYGYTF. CDR3 coding DNA: TGTGCCACCAGTGATATGACAGGGAACTATGGCTACACCTTC.